The 5 T cell receptor beta chains reported below all come from one sample, sequenced in a study of CD8+ T cells in alopecia areata. Investigators isolated RNA and reverse transcribed it into cDNA to act as the sequencing template. Sequenced by immunoSEQ multiplex PCR; TCRdb stores in-frame clones only, minus some. The table records some 180,000 clones, roughly 50% of them present only once. The treatment was: oral pan-JAK inhibitor, 5-10 mg twice daily. The starting material was CD8+ T cells sorted from blood, obtained at week 24, from a patient treated with tofacitinib. The receptors originated from a human donor with alopecia areata.

The chain uses TRBV29-1 and TRBJ1-2, with a weak D call TRBD1 (6 bases). With 7 bases removed from V and 7 bases from J, the gap between germline ends came to 13 bases. In germline, CDR1 is SQVTM, CDR2 ANQGSEA. The CDR3 covers 11 residues. The CDR3 coding sequence is TGCAGCGCCGTCGGACAGTCTGGCTACACCTTC. Protein: CSAVGQSGYTF.

Concerning this clone itself: The same CDR3 can be traced to other DNA sequences in this sample. V is TRBV19 and J is TRBJ1-1, with D tentatively TRBD1 (6 bases). Trimming removed 6 bases at V and 1 base at J, with 9 bases between. This CDR3 has 13 amino acids. Germline V gives CDR1 LNHDA, CDR2 SQIVND (reference sequence). Here the CDR3 DNA reads TGTGCCAGTAGCCTGACAGGGAACACTGAAGCTTTCTTT. Protein product: CASSLTGNTEAFF. The full variable domain, completed using reference TRBV19 and TRBJ1-1, is DGGITQSPKYLFRKEGQNVTLSCEQNLNHDAMYWYRQDPGQGLRLIYYSQIVNDFQKGDIAEGYSVSREKKESFPLTVTSAQKNPTAFYLCASSLTGNTEAFFGQGTRLTVV.

The chain has TRBV5-6 and TRBJ2-1; TRBD1 matches at 7 bases. Germline CDR1 is SGHDT and CDR2 is YYEEEE. J gave up 7 bases and V 0 bases, and 1 base lay outside the gene matches. The CDR3 totals 13 residues. CDR3 in amino acids: CASSLGRGNEQFF. For the CDR3, the DNA is TGTGCCAGCAGCTTGGGCAGGGGGAATGAGCAGTTCTTC.

The chain couples TRBV9 to TRBJ2-3; 7 bases match TRBD1. V shed 4 bases, J shed 2 bases, and the junction held 7 bases outside the gene matches. Germline values: CDR1 SGDLS, CDR2 YYNGEE. The length of the CDR3 is 15 residues. The CDR3 DNA reads TGTGCCAGCAGCCTCAGACAGGGTTTCACAGATACGCAGTATTTT. Its translation is CASSLRQGFTDTQYF.

This chain uses TRBV4-1 with TRBJ1-6, with TRBD1 as a possible D gene (5 bases). The CDR3 runs to 16 residues. The germline CDR1 and CDR2 sequences are MGHRA and YSYEKL. Deletions cut 1 base from V and 4 bases from J, with 11 bases between. Written as DNA, the CDR3 is TGCGCCAGCAGCCAAGCCCCGGGACGGTATAATTCACCCCTCCACTTT. This gives the protein CASSQAPGRYNSPLHF.